This T cell receptor beta chain was sequenced during a study of tumor-infiltrating lymphocytes in primary liver carcinoma. This clonotype was recorded at least ten times. Germline V CDR1 and CDR2: SQVTM, ANQGSEA. The CDR3 is made up of 13 amino acids. Trimming took off 1 base at V and 3 bases at J, with 10 bases between the two ends. Germline DNA was extracted alongside blood RNA, which was obtained from unsorted whole blood. Researchers generated TCR beta cDNA from about 0.5 ug of total RNA, relying on a constant-region primer. Amplification in three nested multiplex PCR rounds with slightly modified ARM-PCR gave rise to TCR beta libraries. Two initial PCR rounds of around 10 cycles each paired TRBV1-TRBV30 forward primers with a C-beta reverse primer. From the multiplex PCR reads, TCRdb called clonotypes with MiXCR, one entry per CDR3 protein. The sample carries 330,000 or so distinct CDR3 sequences, roughly 61% recorded once.

The rearrangement joins TRBV29-1 to TRBJ2-7; D is ambiguous. The sequence came from a man aged 35-49 years with primary liver carcinoma and hepatitis B virus infection. The material sequenced was peripheral blood. The CDR3 coding sequence is TGCAGCGTTGAAGTAAGCGACCTCTACGAGCAGTACTTC. It yields the protein CSVEVSDLYEQYF.